Shown below are 9 T cell receptor beta chains from a single sample sequenced in a study of cytomegalovirus exposure and HLA in healthy donors. PCR primers comprised 60 Vbeta and 13 Jbeta primers. TCRdb's table, derived via immunoSEQ multiplex PCR, lists solely in-frame clones and lacks some. The sample has about 160,000 clones, about 85% seen once; the top ten hold more than 2%. Sequenced material: PBMCs. All receptors derive from a man aged 18-30 years in good health and CMV-seropositive.

The chain has TRBV5-4 and TRBJ2-7; tentative D call: TRBD1 (5 bases). V lost 0 bases, J lost 4 bases, and 11 bases lay in between. From germline, CDR1 is SGHNT and CDR2 YYREEE (reference sequence). The CDR3 length is 14 residues. CDR3 amino acids: CASSLGREGYEQYF. The CDR3 DNA is TGTGCCAGCAGCTTGGGCAGGGAAGGTTACGAGCAGTACTTC. Complete variable domain (other parts from reference TRBV5-4 and TRBJ2-7): ETGVTQSPTHLIKTRGQQVTLRCSSQSGHNTVSWYQQALGQGPQFIFQYYREEENGRGNFPPRFSGLQFPNYSSELNVNALELDDSALYLCASSLGREGYEQYFGPGTRLTVT.

This chain connects TRBV5-8 to TRBJ2-3; tentative D call: TRBD2 (5 bases). CDR3 length: 17 residues. With 3 bases removed from V and 2 bases from J, the gap between germline ends came to 19 bases. Germline V lookup: CDR1 SGHTS, CDR2 YDEGEE. The CDR3 here is CASSSNEGLRVTDTQYF. Written as DNA, the CDR3 is TGTGCCAGCAGCTCTAATGAGGGATTAAGGGTCACAGATACGCAGTATTTT.

The J gene is TRBJ1-5, the V gene TRBV5-6; 7 bases match TRBD1. CDR3 length: 16 residues. The V gene's germline CDR1 is SGHDT and CDR2 YYEEEE. Trimming cost V 0 bases and J 2 bases; bases outside gene matches: 5. Here the CDR3 reads CASSLGGGFGNQPQHF. For the CDR3, the DNA is TGTGCCAGCAGCTTGGGAGGGGGCTTTGGCAATCAGCCCCAGCATTTT.

This sequence joins TRBV7-9 and TRBJ1-1; TRBD1 is a possible D gene (6 bases). Germline V CDR1 and CDR2: SEHNR, FQNEAQ (reference sequence). With 6 bases removed from V and 5 bases from J, the gap between germline ends came to 16 bases. This CDR3 spans 14 amino acids. CDR3 region: CASSVRTGTTEAFF. The CDR3 region has the DNA TGTGCCAGCAGTGTCAGGACGGGGACAACTGAAGCTTTCTTT.

The chain links TRBV21-1 to TRBJ1-6; TRBD1, as called in the table, went unchecked against the DNA. TRBV21-1 is reported as a pseudogene. This CDR3 contains 15 residues. CDR3 sequence: CASSIPGQGDSPLHF. In nucleotides, the CDR3 is TGTGCCAGCAGCATACCGGGACAGGGAGACTCACCCCTCCACTTT.

CDR3: CASSPSENQPQHF. The CDR3 DNA reads TGTGCCAGCTCACCATCAGAAAATCAGCCCCAGCATTTT. The chain recombines TRBV18 with TRBJ1-5; D gene unclear. The CDR3 has 13 residues. Germline CDR1 and CDR2: KGHSH and LQKENI. The V end was cut by 2 bases, the J end by 4 bases, with 6 bases between. Full variable domain (outside the CDR3, taken from reference TRBV18 and TRBJ1-5): NAGVMQNPRHLVRRRGQEARLRCSPMKGHSHVYWYRQLPEEGLKFMVYLQKENIIDESGMPKERFSAEFPKEGPSILRIQQVVRGDSAAYFCASSPSENQPQHFGDGTRLSIL.

This clone has a handful of counts. An end of the junction does not agree with germline; a read error may underlie this. The V gene is TRBV6-6, the J gene TRBJ2-7; 7 bases align to TRBD1. The germline V gene has CDR1 MNHNY and CDR2 SVGAGI (reference sequence). The CDR3 is made up of 13 amino acids. This CDR3 is CASTGDRTYGQYF. CDR3 coding DNA: TGTGCCAGCACCGGGGACAGAACTTACGGGCAGTACTTC.

J is TRBJ2-7 and V is TRBV29-1; TRBD1 might be the D (5 bases). This CDR3 contains 15 residues. V gave up 4 bases and J gave up 6 bases, with 22 bases separating them. The V gene's germline CDR1 is SQVTM and CDR2 ANQGSEA. The CDR3 region has the DNA TGCAGCGTTGCTGCTAACAGGCCTCCCGGGTCCGAGCAGTACTTC. It is translated as CSVAANRPPGSEQYF.

The V gene is TRBV5-1, the J gene TRBJ2-1, with 9 bases fitting TRBD2. The V gene end was trimmed by 0 bases and the J gene end by 7 bases; junction bases not matched to a gene: 5. The CDR3 is 15 amino acids. The germline V gene encodes CDR1 SGHRS and CDR2 YFSETQ. The DNA for the CDR3 is TGCGCCAGCAGCTTGGTTTTAGCGGGGGTGAATGAGCAGTTCTTC. Translating it yields CASSLVLAGVNEQFF.